A selection of T cell receptor beta chains follows, all from one sample in a study of T cells after yellow fever vaccination. TCRdb redid the calling of the 5' RACE reads with MiXCR, one entry per CDR3 protein. The sample lists 25,000 to 35,000 distinct CDR3 sequences; 4.4% were seen once. Specimen: CD8+ T cells sorted from PBMCs, collected 5 days after the yellow fever booster vaccination. These receptors came from a man under 40 who received the YFV17D yellow fever vaccine. Both conserved end residues are part of each CDR3. The order of the fields is J gene, clone size, V gene, D gene, CDR3 protein, CDR3 DNA. The D gene is left open where the match is weak. A clone size is listed for some rows: how often the clone was seen (once, few, many), or a class if it is expanded.

J: TRBJ2-5; size: many; V: TRBV28; D: TRBD2; CDR3: CASSLVRRLAGQETQYF; DNA: TGTGCCAGCAGTTTAGTGAGGCGGCTAGCGGGGCAAGAGACCCAGTACTTC
J: TRBJ2-7; size: many; V: TRBV29-1; D: .; CDR3: CSVVYGYEQYF; DNA: TGCAGCGTTGTATACGGCTACGAGCAGTACTTC
J: TRBJ1-1; size: many; V: TRBV9; D: TRBD1; CDR3: CASSPWDSLNTEAFF; DNA: TGTGCCAGCAGCCCTTGGGACAGCTTGAACACTGAAGCTTTCTTT
J: TRBJ2-1; size: many; V: TRBV2; D: .; CDR3: CACSPPQASSHPDYEQFF; DNA: TGTGCCTGCAGTCCTCCTCAGGCTAGTTCGCACCCGGACTATGAGCAGTTCTTC
J: TRBJ2-7; size: many; V: TRBV5-4; D: .; CDR3: CASSLRGTGYEQYF; DNA: TGTGCCAGCAGCTTGCGCGGGACTGGCTACGAGCAGTACTTC
J: TRBJ2-6; size: many; V: TRBV2; D: TRBD1; CDR3: CASSTGSGANVLTF; DNA: TGTGCCAGCTCGACAGGGTCCGGGGCCAACGTCCTGACTTTC
J: TRBJ2-1; size: many; V: TRBV5-1; D: TRBD2; CDR3: CASSSGLASYNEQFF; DNA: TGCGCCAGCAGCTCCGGACTAGCCTCCTACAATGAGCAGTTCTTC
J: TRBJ2-7; size: many; V: TRBV7-9; D: TRBD1; CDR3: CASSLAGTGLYEQYF; DNA: TGTGCCAGCAGCTTAGCCGGGACAGGGTTGTACGAGCAGTACTTC
J: TRBJ2-7; size: many; V: TRBV20-1; D: .; CDR3: CSASGTEAYEQYF; DNA: TGCAGTGCTAGCGGGACGGAGGCCTACGAGCAGTACTTC
J: TRBJ2-1; size: many; V: TRBV5-1; D: .; CDR3: CASSLSSNEQFF; DNA: TGCGCCAGCAGCTTGTCCAGTAATGAGCAGTTCTTC
J: TRBJ1-2; size: many; V: TRBV2; D: .; CDR3: CASGGTKVGANGYTF; DNA: TGTGCCAGCGGGGGAACTAAGGTCGGGGCCAATGGCTACACCTTC
J: TRBJ2-1; size: many; V: TRBV14; D: TRBD1; CDR3: CASEVGGVGGEQFF; DNA: TGTGCCAGCGAGGTAGGGGGCGTTGGTGGTGAGCAGTTCTTC
J: TRBJ1-1; size: many; V: TRBV7-9; D: .; CDR3: CASSSTGNTEAFF; DNA: TGTGCCAGCAGTTCAACAGGGAACACTGAAGCTTTCTTT
J: TRBJ1-5; size: many; V: TRBV19; D: .; CDR3: CASWGLDNFSNQPQHF; DNA: TGTGCCAGCTGGGGCTTGGATAATTTTAGCAATCAGCCCCAGCATTTT
J: TRBJ1-5; size: .; V: TRBV7-8; D: .; CDR3: CASADGNQPQHF; DNA: TGTGCCAGCGCGGACGGAAATCAGCCCCAGCATTTT
J: TRBJ2-7; size: .; V: TRBV7-9; D: TRBD2; CDR3: CASSWGLANYEQYF; DNA: TGTGCCAGCAGCTGGGGACTAGCGAACTACGAGCAGTACTTC
J: TRBJ2-2; size: many; V: TRBV19; D: .; CDR3: CASNFGTNTGELFF; DNA: TGTGCCAGTAATTTCGGGACGAACACCGGGGAGCTGTTTTTT
J: TRBJ2-6; size: many; V: TRBV25-1; D: .; CDR3: CASRGWSEAANVLTF; DNA: TGTGCCAGCAGGGGGTGGAGCGAGGCGGCCAACGTCCTGACTTTC
J: TRBJ2-7; size: many; V: TRBV28; D: TRBD2; CDR3: CASSLAGGEAYEQYF; DNA: TGTGCCAGCAGCTTGGCGGGGGGGGAGGCCTACGAGCAGTACTTC
J: TRBJ2-7; size: many; V: TRBV28; D: .; CDR3: CASSLSRQSSYEQYF; DNA: TGTGCCAGCAGTCTCTCGCGACAGAGCTCCTACGAGCAGTACTTC
J: TRBJ2-7; size: many; V: TRBV7-9; D: .; CDR3: CASSLGLDEQYF; DNA: TGTGCCAGCAGCTTAGGCTTGGACGAGCAGTACTTC
J: TRBJ2-5; size: many; V: TRBV5-6; D: .; CDR3: CASSSPGNQETQYF; DNA: TGTGCCAGCAGCTCGCCCGGGAACCAAGAGACCCAGTACTTC
J: TRBJ2-2; size: many; V: TRBV29-1; D: .; CDR3: CSAANDINTGELFF; DNA: TGCAGCGCTGCGAATGACATTAACACCGGGGAGCTGTTTTTT
J: TRBJ2-5; size: many; V: TRBV3-1; D: TRBD2; CDR3: CASVLAGGYAGVGETQYF; DNA: TGTGCCAGCGTACTAGCGGGAGGGTACGCGGGTGTAGGGGAGACCCAGTACTTC
J: TRBJ2-7; size: many; V: TRBV5-1; D: .; CDR3: CASSLGHEQYF; DNA: TGCGCCAGCAGCTTGGGCCACGAGCAGTACTTC
J: TRBJ1-2; size: many; V: TRBV12-3/TRBV12-4; D: .; CDR3: CASSLESLGGYTF; DNA: TGTGCCAGCAGTTTAGAATCCCTCGGGGGCTACACCTTC
J: TRBJ1-1; size: many; V: TRBV13; D: .; CDR3: CASSSRGGMGANTEAFF; DNA: TGTGCCAGCAGCTCCCGGGGGGGAATGGGAGCGAACACTGAAGCTTTCTTT
J: TRBJ2-7; size: many; V: TRBV9; D: TRBD2; CDR3: CASSVGGTSGAGRYEQYF; DNA: TGTGCCAGCAGCGTTGGCGGGACTAGCGGGGCCGGGAGGTACGAGCAGTACTTC
J: TRBJ2-7; size: many; V: TRBV7-2; D: TRBD2; CDR3: CASSRGLAGVYEQYF; DNA: TGTGCCAGCAGCCGGGGACTAGCGGGAGTCTACGAGCAGTACTTC
J: TRBJ2-1; size: many; V: TRBV10-2; D: .; CDR3: CASSEVPPEQFF; DNA: TGCGCCAGCAGTGAGGTCCCGCCTGAGCAGTTCTTC
J: TRBJ1-2; size: many; V: TRBV29-1; D: .; CDR3: CSVAGEIYGYTF; DNA: TGCAGCGTTGCCGGGGAGATCTATGGCTACACCTTC
J: TRBJ1-1; size: .; V: TRBV29-1; D: .; CDR3: CSGSDAEAFF; DNA: TGCAGCGGTTCGGACGCTGAAGCTTTCTTT
J: TRBJ2-2; size: many; V: TRBV4-3; D: .; CDR3: CASSPEGSDFTGELFF; DNA: TGCGCCAGCAGCCCAGAAGGTAGCGACTTTACCGGGGAGCTGTTTTTT
J: TRBJ2-7; size: many; V: TRBV4-2; D: .; CDR3: CASSQDKLSYEQYF; DNA: TGTGCCAGCAGCCAAGATAAGCTCTCCTACGAGCAGTACTTC
J: TRBJ2-2; size: many; V: TRBV19; D: TRBD1; CDR3: CAGGTGGPGELFF; DNA: TGTGCCGGGGGGACAGGGGGCCCCGGGGAGCTGTTTTTT
J: TRBJ2-7; size: many; V: TRBV6-2/TRBV6-3; D: .; CDR3: CASSYPSEQYF; DNA: TGTGCCAGCAGTTACCCCAGCGAGCAGTACTTC
J: TRBJ2-7; size: many; V: TRBV11-2; D: .; CDR3: CASSLNAAYEQYF; DNA: TGTGCCAGCAGCTTGAACGCGGCTTACGAGCAGTACTTC
J: TRBJ1-2; size: many; V: TRBV9; D: .; CDR3: CASSERGGPYGYTF; DNA: TGTGCCAGCAGCGAGCGCGGGGGCCCCTATGGCTACACCTTC
J: TRBJ2-1; size: many; V: TRBV28; D: .; CDR3: CASSLLEGFTPDPYNEQFF; DNA: TGTGCCAGCAGTTTACTCGAGGGGTTCACTCCGGATCCTTACAATGAGCAGTTCTTC
J: TRBJ1-1; size: many; V: TRBV7-6; D: TRBD1; CDR3: CASSPGGGEAFF; DNA: TGTGCCAGCAGCCCAGGGGGGGGAGAAGCTTTCTTT
J: TRBJ1-4; size: few; V: TRBV3-1; D: TRBD1; CDR3: CAIPRTGDEKLFF; DNA: TGTGCTATCCCCCGGACAGGGGATGAAAAACTGTTTTTT
J: TRBJ2-7; size: many; V: TRBV24-1; D: .; CDR3: CATSDGGEQYF; DNA: TGTGCCACCAGTGATGGGGGCGAGCAGTACTTC
J: TRBJ2-5; size: many; V: TRBV6-5; D: .; CDR3: CASSYGGNQETQYF; DNA: TGTGCCAGCAGTTACGGGGGCAACCAAGAGACCCAGTACTTC
J: TRBJ2-1; size: many; V: TRBV30; D: TRBD2; CDR3: CAWSAQSGGSTFF; DNA: TGTGCCTGGAGTGCCCAATCAGGCGGGAGTACGTTCTTC
J: TRBJ2-1; size: many; V: TRBV18; D: TRBD2; CDR3: CASSSGTSFYNEQFF; DNA: TGTGCCAGCTCATCCGGGACTAGCTTCTACAATGAGCAGTTCTTC
J: TRBJ2-5; size: many; V: TRBV7-6; D: .; CDR3: CASSLDPAEYQETQYF; DNA: TGTGCCAGCAGCTTAGATCCAGCGGAGTACCAAGAGACCCAGTACTTC
J: TRBJ2-7; size: many; V: TRBV5-1; D: .; CDR3: CASSLGIEQYF; DNA: TGCGCCAGCAGCTTGGGGATCGAGCAGTACTTC
J: TRBJ2-1; size: many; V: TRBV30; D: .; CDR3: CATTQGPVNEQFF; DNA: TGTGCCACGACCCAAGGGCCCGTCAATGAGCAGTTCTTC
J: TRBJ2-3; size: many; V: TRBV20-1; D: .; CDR3: CSAEAGPEAPTDTQYF; DNA: TGCAGTGCAGAAGCGGGCCCGGAGGCCCCCACAGATACGCAGTATTTT
J: TRBJ2-3; size: many; V: TRBV27; D: TRBD2; CDR3: CASSPPIGAVWRDYTDTQYF; DNA: TGTGCCAGCAGTCCTCCAATCGGGGCGGTTTGGCGGGACTACACAGATACGCAGTATTTT
J: TRBJ2-7; size: many; V: TRBV6-5; D: TRBD2; CDR3: CASSYLAEHQQYF; DNA: TGTGCCAGCAGTTACCTAGCGGAGCATCAGCAGTACTTC